The 17 T cell receptor beta chains in this list originate from one sample, sequenced in a study of shared clonotypes between healthy human individuals. Sequenced by immunoSEQ multiplex PCR; TCRdb stores in-frame clones only, minus some. The data show about 1.5 million clones, nearly 99% seen once. Sequenced input: naive CD4+ T cells sorted from blood. Subset of the sample: CD45RA+ positively selected. The origin of the receptors is a man between 25 and 39 years old in good health.

V gene TRBV5-1 combines with J gene TRBJ2-1, with 10 bases that match TRBD2. V dropped 5 bases and J dropped 7; count of bases not matched to a gene: 3. The CDR3 has 13 amino acids. Germline assignment: CDR1 SGHRS and CDR2 YFSETQ. CDR3 bases: TGCGCCAGCAGACTAGCGGGATTTAATGAGCAGTTCTTC. It translates to CASRLAGFNEQFF. Filled out from reference TRBV5-1 and TRBJ2-1, the complete variable domain reads KAGVTQTPRYLIKTRGQQVTLSCSPISGHRSVSWYQQTPGQGLQFLFEYFSETQRNKGNFPGRFSGRQFSNSRSEMNVSTLELGDSALYLCASRLAGFNEQFFGPGTRLTVL.

The rearrangement links TRBV6-1 to TRBJ1-1; D may be TRBD1 (5 bases). There are 11 residues in the CDR3. CDR1 and CDR2 from the germline V gene are MNHNS and SASEGT. V lost 6 bases and J lost 7, with 9 bases in between. The CDR3 here is CASSQGVEAFF. The CDR3, as DNA: TGTGCCAGCAGCCAAGGGGTTGAAGCTTTCTTT.

CDR3 sequence reads: CASIQTSGSRGEQYF. The CDR3 DNA follows: TGTGCCAGCATCCAGACTAGCGGGAGCAGAGGGGAGCAGTACTTC. The chain couples TRBV2 to TRBJ2-7; 12 nucleotides agree with TRBD2. CDR3 length: 15 residues. Germline V gives CDR1 SNHLY, CDR2 FYNNEI. J lost 7 bases, V lost 7 bases, and 11 bases had no gene match.

The chain carries TRBV7-2 and TRBJ1-1; no definite D call. The CDR3 is 14 amino acids. From germline, CDR1 is SGHTA and CDR2 FQGNSA. V lost 5 bases and J lost 4, with 14 bases in between. The DNA for the CDR3 is TGTGCCAGCAGCGGTAGGAGAGGAGCCACTGAAGCTTTCTTT. Encoded protein: CASSGRRGATEAFF.

Of note for this clone: The identical CDR3 is also encoded by other nucleotide sequences in the sample. V is TRBV9 and J is TRBJ2-7, with a tentative D call TRBD2 (5 bases). Germline-derived CDR1 and CDR2 are SGDLS and YYNGEE. The CDR3 runs to 14 residues. Trimming left V 3 bases short and J 2 bases short, with 12 bases between. This CDR3 is CASSANPRAYEQYF. In DNA, the CDR3 is TGTGCCAGCAGCGCTAATCCGAGGGCCTACGAGCAGTACTTC. The complete variable domain, with remaining parts taken from reference TRBV9 and TRBJ2-7, reads DSGVTQTPKHLITATGQRVTLRCSPRSGDLSVYWYQQSLDQGLQFLIQYYNGEERAKGNILERFSAQQFPDLHSELNLSSLELGDSALYFCASSANPRAYEQYFGPGTRLTVT.

Here the CDR3 reads CASSLIMRGNEKLFF. For the CDR3, the DNA is TGTGCCAGCAGCTTGATAATGCGGGGGAATGAAAAACTGTTTTTT. The chain employs TRBV7-6 and TRBJ1-4; a possible D gene is TRBD1 (5 bases). Germline V gene sequence: CDR1 SGHVS, CDR2 FNYEAQ. The germline V and J ends were trimmed by 3 bases and 5 bases, with 13 bases remaining between them. This CDR3 has 15 residues.

This sequence joins TRBV6-6 and TRBJ2-1; TRBD2 agrees at 8 bases. Trimming took 6 bases from V and 4 from J; bases not matched to a gene: 8. This CDR3 contains 15 residues. From germline, CDR1 is MNHNY and CDR2 SVGAGI (reference sequence). The CDR3, as DNA: TGTGCCAGCAGGCCGGGACTAGGTTCGTACAATGAGCAGTTCTTC. It specifies CASRPGLGSYNEQFF.

The chain combines TRBV28 with TRBJ2-1; no firm D call. The CDR3 length is 15 residues. V was trimmed by 6 bases and J by 7 bases, leaving 19 bases between them. Germline V gene lookup returns CDR1 MDHEN and CDR2 SYDVKM. The CDR3, as DNA: TGTGCCAGCAGGCAGGCTACAAAGCTAGGAAATGAGCAGTTCTTC. As protein: CASRQATKLGNEQFF. Full variable domain (missing parts from reference TRBV28 and TRBJ2-1): DVKVTQSSRYLVKRTGEKVFLECVQDMDHENMFWYRQDPGLGLRLIYFSYDVKMKEKGDIPEGYSVSREKKERFSLILESASTNQTSMYLCASRQATKLGNEQFFGPGTRLTVL.

The chain is built from TRBV7-3 and TRBJ2-2; 13 nucleotides agree with TRBD2. V shed 5 bases, J shed 5 bases, and the junction held 20 bases outside the gene matches. This CDR3 spans 21 amino acids. The V gene's germline CDR1 is SGHTA and CDR2 FQGTGA. The CDR3 sequence is CASSLTTRTSGSPVGTGELFF. In nucleotides, the CDR3 is TGTGCCAGCAGCCTCACTACGAGGACTAGCGGGAGCCCCGTAGGTACCGGGGAGCTGTTTTTT.

The gene calls are TRBV2 and TRBJ2-3, with D perhaps matching TRBD1 (6 bases). V shed 6 bases and J shed 3 bases, with 16 bases lying between them. Germline-derived CDR1 and CDR2 are SNHLY and FYNNEI. The CDR3 has 15 residues. DNA for the CDR3: TGTGCCAGCAGAGAAACAGGGTTTCGTACAGATACGCAGTATTTT. Translation gives CASRETGFRTDTQYF.

The CDR3 DNA follows: TGCGCCAGCAGCCAAACCCCCGGGGGGAGCGGGAGGGATGAGCAGTTCTTC. Amino acid sequence: CASSQTPGGSGRDEQFF. The V gene is TRBV4-3, the J gene TRBJ2-1; 10 nucleotides agree with TRBD2. The CDR3 contains 17 residues. The germline CDR1 and CDR2 sequences are LGHNA and YSLEER. V dropped 2 bases and J dropped 8; count of bases not matched to a gene: 12.

The chain uses TRBV5-4 and TRBJ2-7; possible D gene TRBD1, 6 bases. Deletions cut 6 bases from V and 5 bases from J, with 18 bases between. The CDR3 sequence is 14 residues long. Germline values: CDR1 SGHNT, CDR2 YYREEE (reference sequence). CDR3 protein: CASTFRGRGNEQYF. DNA for the CDR3: TGTGCCAGCACCTTTAGGGGGAGAGGAAACGAGCAGTACTTC.

The J gene is TRBJ2-7, the V gene TRBV6-5; 8 nucleotides match TRBD1. CDR1 and CDR2 (germline): MNHEY, SVGAGI. V gave up 3 bases and J gave up 2 bases; unmatched junction bases: 9. The CDR3 has 16 residues. CDR3 DNA sequence: TGTGCCAGCAGTTATTCCGGACAGGGAGTTGCCTACGAGCAGTACTTC. Translating gives CASSYSGQGVAYEQYF.

This sequence joins TRBV28 and TRBJ1-4, with D maybe TRBD1 (5 bases). From germline, CDR1 is MDHEN and CDR2 SYDVKM. The ends were cut back, 5 bases at V and 7 bases at J, with 20 bases in the middle. The CDR3 sequence is 16 residues long. The CDR3 sequence: CASSPSGRTTSEKLFF. Written as DNA, the CDR3 is TGTGCCAGCAGTCCCTCGGGACGGACAACCTCTGAAAAACTGTTTTTT. The variable domain in full, completed from reference TRBV28 and TRBJ1-4, reads DVKVTQSSRYLVKRTGEKVFLECVQDMDHENMFWYRQDPGLGLRLIYFSYDVKMKEKGDIPEGYSVSREKKERFSLILESASTNQTSMYLCASSPSGRTTSEKLFFGSGTQLSVL.

This chain links TRBV6-6 with TRBJ2-3; the match to TRBD2 covers 8 bases. J was trimmed by 0 bases and V by 6 bases; bases with no gene match: 8. The CDR3 is 16 amino acids. The germline gives CDR1 MNHNY, CDR2 SVGAGI (reference sequence). CDR3 in amino acids: CASSITGRGSTDTQYF. CDR3 nucleotide sequence: TGTGCCAGCAGCATAACCGGGAGGGGTAGCACAGATACGCAGTATTTT.

The chain is built from TRBV28 and TRBJ1-5, with D possibly matching TRBD1 (6 bases). CDR3 length: 15 amino acids. V dropped 7 bases and J dropped 1 base, with 14 bases sitting between them. Germline V gene sequence: CDR1 MDHEN, CDR2 SYDVKM. The chain's CDR3 is CASTWGGRSNQPQHF. CDR3 DNA sequence: TGTGCCAGCACCTGGGGGGGGCGGAGCAATCAGCCCCAGCATTTT.

V usage is TRBV6-5 and J usage is TRBJ1-5; D call uncertain. V lost 6 bases and J lost 4, with 10 bases in between. This CDR3 spans 13 amino acids. From germline, CDR1 is MNHEY and CDR2 SVGAGI. The CDR3: CASSRSKNQPQHF. The CDR3 DNA reads TGTGCCAGCAGCCGCTCTAAAAATCAGCCCCAGCATTTT.